This is a list of T cell receptor beta chains from one sample in a study of blood T cell repertoires in COVID-19. Measured with immunoSEQ multiplex PCR; TCRdb has only the in-frame clones, and not every one. The sample has 75,000 to 100,000 clones; roughly 85% are singletons. The sample comprised peripheral blood. These receptors originate from a human donor in a cohort sampled during active COVID-19. The CDR3 runs from the conserved cysteine through the conserved F or W. D genes are given only for firm matches. Not all rows give a size; the values are once, few, many and, for expanded clones, a class.

abundance	v_gene	d_gene	j_gene	CDR3nt	CDR3aa
-	TRBV6-1	-	TRBJ1-1	TGTGCCAGCAGTGAAGCGTCCAGGGGCACTGAAGCTTTCTTT	CASSEASRGTEAFF
-	TRBV12-3/TRBV12-4	-	TRBJ1-5	TGTGCCAGCAGTTTAGCCCAGGGCCAGCCCCAGCATTTT	CASSLAQGQPQHF
-	TRBV7-2	TRBD1	TRBJ1-1	TGTGCCAGCACATTTACAGGGGAAAGTTGGAACACTGAAGCTTTCTTT	CASTFTGESWNTEAFF
-	TRBV27	TRBD2	TRBJ2-2	TGTGCCAGCAGTTTGATTGGGAGAGCGGGAGGGCCGCACGGGGAGCTGTTTTTT	CASSLIGRAGGPHGELFF
-	TRBV5-4	TRBD1	TRBJ1-2	TGTGCCAGCAGCTCAATTACAGGGGATGCCTATGGCTACACCTTC	CASSSITGDAYGYTF
-	TRBV3-1/TRBV3-2	TRBD2	TRBJ2-5	TGTGCCAGCAGCCAAGATTTAGCGGGAGTAACGGGAGAGACCCAGTACTTC	CASSQDLAGVTGETQYF
-	TRBV5-1	TRBD1	TRBJ1-1	TGCGCCAGCAGCGTATACTCAGGGGGCGCCGCTGAAGCTTTCTTT	CASSVYSGGAAEAFF
-	TRBV4-1	TRBD1	TRBJ2-2	TGCGCCAGCAGCCGGGGACAGGGGGCGGACGGGGAGCTGTTTTTT	CASSRGQGADGELFF
-	TRBV6-2/TRBV6-3	TRBD1	TRBJ2-7	TGTGCCAGCAGCAAGTTCCGACAGGGGAGCTACGAGCAGTACTTC	CASSKFRQGSYEQYF
-	TRBV5-1	TRBD2	TRBJ2-1	TGCGCCAGCAGCTTGGTGGGACTAGCGGACAATGAGCAGTTCTTC	CASSLVGLADNEQFF
-	TRBV7-8	TRBD1	TRBJ2-5	TGTGCCAGCAGCCCCCTGGTCACCGAGACAGGGGGCCAAGAGACCCAGTACTTC	CASSPLVTETGGQETQYF
few	TRBV7-3	-	TRBJ2-1	TGTGCCAGCAGCTTAAACAGGAACTCCTACAATGAGCAGTTCTTC	CASSLNRNSYNEQFF
-	TRBV7-6	-	TRBJ1-6	TGTGCCAGCAGCTCTTCGACACAATATAATTCACCCCTCCACTTT	CASSSSTQYNSPLHF
-	TRBV11-1	TRBD1	TRBJ1-3	TGTGCCAGCAGCTTCATGGACAGGGATGACACCATATATTTT	CASSFMDRDDTIYF
-	TRBV30	-	TRBJ1-1	TGTGCCTGGAGTGTACGGGAGAACACTGAAGCTTTCTTT	CAWSVRENTEAFF
-	TRBV5-1	TRBD1	TRBJ1-3	TGCGCCAGCAGCCTCGGTCCAGGGGGCGCTTCTTCAGGAAACACCATATATTTT	CASSLGPGGASSGNTIYF
-	TRBV4-1	TRBD1	TRBJ1-2	TGCGCCAGCAGCCAGGGGGACAGGGACAACTATGGCTACACCTTC	CASSQGDRDNYGYTF
-	TRBV11-2	-	TRBJ1-3	TGTGCCAGCAGCTTGGGAGCTCTGGGAAACACCATATATTTT	CASSLGALGNTIYF
-	TRBV12-3/TRBV12-4	-	TRBJ2-7	TGTGCCAGCAGTTTCTTCCTTTACGAGCAGTACTTC	CASSFFLYEQYF
-	TRBV7-8	-	TRBJ2-3	TGTGCCAGCAGCTTAAGGGGGGGCGTAACAGATACGCAGTATTTT	CASSLRGGVTDTQYF
once	TRBV10-3	-	TRBJ1-3	TGTGCCATCACTGGTGGCAGCTCTGGAAACACCATATATTTT	CAITGGSSGNTIYF
-	TRBV6-5	TRBD1	TRBJ2-7	TGTGCCAGCAGTAGACAGGGGGACTACGAGCAGTACTTC	CASSRQGDYEQYF
once	TRBV5-1	TRBD2	TRBJ2-3	TGCGCCACCGCGACTAGCGCGCTCACAGATACGCAGTATTTT	CATATSALTDTQYF
-	TRBV27	-	TRBJ2-3	TGTGCCAGCCGCCGGGAGGTAGTAAGGGGGGCTAGCACAGATACGCAGTATTTT	CASRREVVRGASTDTQYF
-	TRBV19	TRBD1	TRBJ2-2	TGTGCCAGTCGAGGGACAGCGAACACCGGGGAGCTGTTTTTT	CASRGTANTGELFF
once	TRBV11-3	-	TRBJ2-5	TGTGCCAGCAGCCGTTCAGATCAAGAGACCCAGTACTTC	CASSRSDQETQYF
-	TRBV10-1	-	TRBJ1-1	TGCGCCAGCAGAGAGGCGGTGGGCACTGAAGCTTTCTTT	CASREAVGTEAFF
many	TRBV5-1	-	TRBJ2-7	TGCGCCAGCAGCTTGGACAGCAGATACTACGAGCAGTACTTC	CASSLDSRYYEQYF
-	TRBV28	-	TRBJ1-1	TGTGCCAGCAGTAAGGGACTGCAGCCCACTGAAGCTTTCTTT	CASSKGLQPTEAFF
-	TRBV30	-	TRBJ2-7	TGTGCCTGGAGTGGGCAATACGAGCAGTACTTC	CAWSGQYEQYF
few	TRBV3-1/TRBV3-2	-	TRBJ2-7	TGTGCCAGCAGCCAAGTACGGGGCTACGAGCAGTACTTC	CASSQVRGYEQYF
few	TRBV6-2/TRBV6-3	-	TRBJ1-5	TGTGCCAGCAGCCGAGAAAGAGCAGGGGTAGGCAATCAGCCCCAGCATTTT	CASSRERAGVGNQPQHF
once	TRBV25-1	TRBD1	TRBJ2-7	TGTGCCAGCAGTGCGACCACCGGGACAGGGTTCAACGAGCAGTACTTC	CASSATTGTGFNEQYF
-	TRBV5-8	-	TRBJ1-2	TGTGCCAGCAGTCCGAGGAGATATGGCTACACCTTC	CASSPRRYGYTF
-	TRBV19	-	TRBJ1-6	TGTGCCAGTAGTATTCAGGGTGGTGGAAATTCACCCCTCCACTTT	CASSIQGGGNSPLHF
-	TRBV10-3	TRBD2	TRBJ2-1	TGTGCCTCTGGACTAGCCAACGGAGGGAATGAGCAGTTCTTC	CASGLANGGNEQFF
-	TRBV11-3	TRBD2	TRBJ2-3	TGTGCCAGCAGCTTAGATTCGGGGGGGACAGATACGCAGTATTTT	CASSLDSGGTDTQYF
-	TRBV27	-	TRBJ2-7	TGTGCCAGTAGGGAACAGGGTGGGTCCTACGAGCAGTACTTC	CASREQGGSYEQYF
few	TRBV11-1	TRBD1	TRBJ1-1	TGTGCCAGCAGCCTCACCGGGACAGGGGCGAACACTGAAGCTTTCTTT	CASSLTGTGANTEAFF
-	TRBV7-2	TRBD2	TRBJ2-7	TGTGCCAGCAGCTTAGGTGGCGGGGGAGCCTCCTACGAGCAGTACTTC	CASSLGGGGASYEQYF
once	TRBV5-1	-	TRBJ1-1	TGCGCCAGCAGCTTGGACCAGATGAACACTGAAGCTTTCTTT	CASSLDQMNTEAFF
-	TRBV5-1	-	TRBJ2-5	TGCGCCAGCAGCTTGGATCCTACAGGGATAGGGACCCAGTACTTC	CASSLDPTGIGTQYF
-	TRBV6-2/TRBV6-3	TRBD1	TRBJ1-1	TGTGCCAGCAGTTACTTCCGTCTGACAGGGGGTAACACTGAAGCTTTCTTT	CASSYFRLTGGNTEAFF
-	TRBV6-6	-	TRBJ1-3	TGTGCCAGCAGTCCACGACAGGGAAACACCATATATTTT	CASSPRQGNTIYF
-	TRBV11-2	-	TRBJ2-7	TGTGCCAGCAGCTTAGTACACGGGGGCTCCTACGAGCAGTACTTC	CASSLVHGGSYEQYF
-	TRBV7-2	-	TRBJ2-1	TGTGCCAGCAGCTTACAGGGGCCCCTAGGGAATGAGCAGTTCTTC	CASSLQGPLGNEQFF
-	TRBV14	-	TRBJ2-5	TGTGCCAGCAGCCGGACCCTAGGGGTGGAGACCCAGTACTTC	CASSRTLGVETQYF
-	TRBV30	-	TRBJ1-2	TGTGCCTGGAGATTAGGCGCCGGGACAAGCTTGTTC	CAWRLGAGTSLF
-	TRBV30	TRBD1	TRBJ2-1	TGTGCCTGGATCCGGACAGGCAAGGGTTCCTACAATGAGCAGTTCTTC	CAWIRTGKGSYNEQFF
-	TRBV28	TRBD1	TRBJ1-1	TGTGCCAGCAGTTTGGCGGACAGGGGCACTGAAGCTTTCTTT	CASSLADRGTEAFF
-	TRBV7-9	-	TRBJ1-1	TGTGCCAGCAGTATCCAGAGGTTTGCTGAAGCTTTCTTT	CASSIQRFAEAFF
-	TRBV6-5	TRBD2	TRBJ2-7	TGTGCCAGCAGGATGACTAGCGGGGCTCTCTACGAGCAGTACTTC	CASRMTSGALYEQYF
-	TRBV28	TRBD1	TRBJ1-4	TGTGCCAGCAGTCCAGGGGGCGCAGGGGAAAAACTGTTTTTT	CASSPGGAGEKLFF
-	TRBV28	-	TRBJ2-5	TGTGCCAGCAGCTACCGGGAGACCCAGTACTTC	CASSYRETQYF